The clone carrying this TCR beta chain was seen many times. TCRdb processed the 5' RACE reads anew with MiXCR; each CDR3 protein has one entry. The sample carries 76,000 or so distinct CDR3 sequences, approximately 10% recorded once. These data originate in a study of early T cells in non-severe SARS-CoV-2 infection. Study-level information: Chains were not paired, and sequencing was done on bulk RNA from unsorted whole blood.

This CDR3 is 14 amino acids long. Germline V gene sequence: CDR1 MRHNA, CDR2 SNTAGT. V lost 4 bases and J lost 3; bases outside the gene matches: 0. The clonotype originates from an adult who was a healthcare worker with PCR-confirmed SARS-CoV-2 infection or an uninfected control (not recorded which). The sequencing sample was made of whole blood. J is TRBJ2-3 and V is TRBV6-4, with TRBD2 matching over 11 bases. This chain's CDR3 is CASSGLAGTDTQYF. CDR3 sequence (DNA): TGTGCCAGCAGTGGACTAGCGGGGACAGATACGCAGTATTTT.